This section outlines one T cell receptor (beta chain) sequence together with its context. This specimen belongs to a study of blood T cell repertoires in COVID-19. Overall study: Whether acute or convalescent, the COVID-19 samples came from the United States, Italy and Spain. PBMCs, B-cell-depleted T cells, or T cells provided the cDNA or gDNA that made up the material.

V lost 6 bases and J lost 4; bases outside the gene matches: 5. The germline V gene encodes CDR1 LNHDA and CDR2 SQIVND (reference sequence). CDR3 size: 13 residues. Profiling relied on immunoSEQ multiplex PCR, and the TCRdb table lists in-frame clones only, not all of them. The repertoire consists of around 71,000 clones, with approximately 83% occurring once and the leading ten covering 5.5% to 8%. This clonotype originated in a young man with COVID-19, enrolled during active disease. This chain links TRBV19 with TRBJ1-2; 7 bases agree with TRBD1. The specimen sequenced was peripheral blood. The CDR3 DNA reads as TGTGCCAGTAGACCTACAGGGGTCTATGGCTACACCTTC. This gives the protein CASRPTGVYGYTF.